The subject of this entry is one T cell receptor (beta chain). Germline values: CDR1 LNHDA, CDR2 SQIVND (reference sequence). The V end lost 5 bases, the J end lost 4 bases, and 17 bases lay between the germline ends. This CDR3 has 16 residues. The sample comes from a study of control samples from healthy donors and cancer patients. TCRdb's table, derived via immunoSEQ multiplex PCR, lists solely in-frame clones and lacks some. This sample has approximately 190,000 clones, with about nine tenths found just once. The chain uses TRBV19 and TRBJ1-4; D gene ambiguous. Specimen: blood. The sequence came from a man aged 30 to 45 in good health. CDR3 sequence reads: CASSVLSPGSNEKLFF. CDR3 in DNA: TGTGCCAGTAGTGTACTCAGCCCGGGGAGTAATGAAAAACTGTTTTTT.